This TCR beta chain was identified during a study of response to subunit inactivated influenza vaccine. Using its own MiXCR run on the RT-PCR reads, TCRdb lists one record per CDR3 protein. The sample holds over 800,000 distinct CDR3 sequences, over 20% seen once. The CDR3 is 16 amino acids. The junction had 11 bases not matched to a gene; V was cut back by 4 bases and J by 3 bases. Germline CDR1 and CDR2: MNHEY and SVGEGT. The specimen was PBMCs from blood, collected roughly 5 days after vaccination. The TCR was taken from a man over 45 who received an inactivated influenza vaccine. The chain uses TRBV6-2 or TRBV6-3 and TRBJ2-7; 8 bases align to TRBD2. The CDR3 DNA reads as TGTGCCAGCAGTTCCCCTTCCGGGAGGGCCCACTACGAGCAGTACTTC. Protein: CASSSPSGRAHYEQYF.